This T cell receptor (beta chain) was identified in a study of T cell responses to AZD1222 COVID-19 vaccine. Assay used: immunoSEQ multiplex PCR; TCRdb lists only in-frame clones, some missing. This sample has approximately 110,000 clones, with about 85% found just once. J gave up 8 bases and V 3 bases, and 9 bases lay outside the gene matches. The CDR3 extends over 14 amino acids. In germline, CDR1 is SGHTA, CDR2 FQGNSA. This specimen was peripheral blood, taken on day 0 of AZD1222 vaccination. The TCR sequence derives from an adult in good health. The V and J genes are TRBV7-2 and TRBJ1-1, with 7 bases identical to TRBD1. The CDR3 nucleotides are TGTGCCAGCAGCTTTAACAGGGGCGTCTCGGAAGCTTTCTTT. This sequence encodes CASSFNRGVSEAFF.